A single sample gave rise to the 24 T cell receptor beta chains below, sequenced in a study of blood T cell repertoires in COVID-19. Produced via immunoSEQ multiplex PCR; TCRdb's table is partial and in-frame only. The sample lists 300,000 to 350,000 clones, roughly 90% occurring once. The sample consisted of peripheral blood. These receptors were obtained from a man between 18 and 35 years old with active or convalescent COVID-19.

The rearrangement joins TRBV2 to TRBJ1-2; D is perhaps TRBD1 (6 bases). From germline, CDR1 is SNHLY and CDR2 FYNNEI. This CDR3 is 14 amino acids long. Deletions cut 0 bases from V and 4 bases from J, with 9 bases between. CDR3 nucleotide sequence: TGTGCCAGCAGTGAAGCGCCAGGGGCCTATGGCTACACCTTC. Translation: CASSEAPGAYGYTF.

This clone was picked up a small number of times. The V gene is TRBV6-4, the J gene TRBJ2-1; TRBD2 might be the D (5 bases). In germline, CDR1 is MRHNA, CDR2 SNTAGT. CDR3 length: 15 residues. V lost 5 bases, J lost 0 bases, and 11 bases lay in between. In DNA form, the CDR3 reads TGTGCCAGCAGTTCAACTGGGAGCTCCTACAATGAGCAGTTCTTC. It specifies CASSSTGSSYNEQFF.

This rearrangement joins TRBV27 to TRBJ2-7; possibly TRBD2 for D (6 bases). The CDR3 has 14 amino acids. The V and J ends lost 4 bases and 8 bases respectively, with 18 bases between them. Germline V gene lookup returns CDR1 MNHEY and CDR2 SMNVEV (reference sequence). CDR3 in DNA: TGTGCCAGCAGTTCGGACTACCCCCCTAACAAGCAGTACTTC. It yields the protein CASSSDYPPNKQYF.

The chain combines TRBV6-1 with TRBJ2-5; 9 positions agree with TRBD1. Losses at the gene ends were 4 bases for V and 5 bases for J; bases not matched to a gene: 14. Germline V gene sequence: CDR1 MNHNS, CDR2 SASEGT. This CDR3 is 17 amino acids long. The chain's CDR3 is CASSGGQGFFSGETQYF. Here the CDR3 DNA reads TGTGCCAGCAGTGGGGGACAGGGATTTTTTTCTGGGGAGACCCAGTACTTC.

This chain joins TRBV6-5 and TRBJ2-5; TRBD2 matches at 9 bases. There are 15 residues in the CDR3. From germline, CDR1 is MNHEY and CDR2 SVGAGI. After removal of 6 bases from V and 3 bases from J, the junction contained 8 bases not matched to a gene. The chain's CDR3 is CASSIAGDSEETQYF. Here the CDR3 DNA reads TGTGCCAGCAGCATAGCGGGGGACTCAGAAGAGACCCAGTACTTC.

The V call is TRBV7-2, the J call TRBJ2-2; D may be TRBD2 (6 bases). Trimming took off 5 bases at V and 4 bases at J, with 11 bases between the two ends. Germline V CDR1 and CDR2: SGHTA, FQGNSA. CDR3 length equals 14 residues. CDR3 nucleotides: TGTGCCAGCAGCCGGGGACTGCCCACCGGGGAGCTGTTTTTT. Its translation is CASSRGLPTGELFF.

This clone was observed a single time. The chain recombines TRBV7-9 with TRBJ2-1, with a possible D match to TRBD1 (7 bases). CDR3 length: 13 residues. Germline lookup yields CDR1 SEHNR and CDR2 FQNEAQ (reference sequence). V was shortened by 5 bases and J by 6 bases, with 11 bases between the two germline ends. The chain's CDR3 is CASSPGGGNEQFF. The CDR3 DNA is TGTGCCAGCAGCCCAGGGGGAGGCAATGAGCAGTTCTTC.

The chain employs TRBV6-5 and TRBJ1-3; D unclear. This CDR3 is built from 12 residues. Germline CDR1 and CDR2: MNHEY and SVGAGI. Trimming removed 10 bases from V and 0 bases from J, with 7 bases in between. The CDR3 coding sequence is TGTGCCACCAAGAGCTCTGGAAACACCATATATTTT. Translating gives CATKSSGNTIYF.

This chain joins TRBV7-9 and TRBJ1-2; possible D gene TRBD1, 6 bases. CDR1 is SEHNR and CDR2 is FQNEAQ in the germline V gene (reference sequence). The CDR3 is 13 residues long. V lost 5 bases and J 6 bases, leaving 13 bases between the germline ends. In nucleotides, the CDR3 is TGTGCCAGCAGCGCGACAGGAGGCGATGGCTACACCTTC. This encodes CASSATGGDGYTF. The variable domain in full, completed from reference TRBV7-9 and TRBJ1-2, reads DTGVSQNPRHKITKRGQNVTFRCDPISEHNRLYWYRQTLGQGPEFLTYFQNEAQLEKSRLLSDRFSAERPKGSFSTLEIQRTEQGDSAMYLCASSATGGDGYTFGSGTRLTVV.

This rearrangement joins TRBV19 to TRBJ2-5; TRBD2 agrees at 11 bases. The CDR3 totals 16 residues. The junction had 8 bases not matched to a gene; V was cut back by 3 bases and J by 5 bases. Germline V lookup: CDR1 LNHDA, CDR2 SQIVND (reference sequence). DNA of the CDR3: TGTGCCAGTAGTATCTTAGCGGGAGGGCCGTTGGAGACCCAGTACTTC. It encodes CASSILAGGPLETQYF.

The chain uses TRBV18 and TRBJ2-7; D may be TRBD1 (6 bases). The CDR3 runs to 14 residues. V gave up 3 bases and J gave up 0 bases, with 9 bases separating them. Germline V CDR1 and CDR2: KGHSH, LQKENI. The CDR3 spells CASSPRGSSYEQYF. CDR3 DNA sequence: TGTGCCAGCTCACCGAGGGGGAGCTCCTACGAGCAGTACTTC.

The genes are TRBV4-3 and TRBJ2-2; 8 bases map to TRBD2. This CDR3 has 19 amino acids. CDR1 is LGHNA and CDR2 is YSLEER in the germline V gene. Trimming took 4 bases from V and 0 from J; bases not matched to a gene: 13. As DNA, the CDR3 is TGCGCCAGCAGCCGCCAAGCGGGACTAGTGGTGTCGAACACCGGGGAGCTGTTTTTT. It yields the protein CASSRQAGLVVSNTGELFF.

This chain connects TRBV5-4 to TRBJ1-1, with 8 bases identical to TRBD1. CDR1 is SGHNT and CDR2 is YYREEE in the germline V gene (reference sequence). The trim removed 4 bases at V and 6 bases at J, leaving 5 bases unmatched. The CDR3 runs 13 residues. The CDR3 DNA follows: TGTGCCAGCAGCCGACAGGGGTGGGCTGAAGCTTTCTTT. It codes for CASSRQGWAEAFF.

The J gene is TRBJ2-2, the V gene TRBV6-5; 7 positions match TRBD1. With V trimmed by 7 bases and J by 7 bases, 9 bases remained unmatched. The CDR3 has 14 amino acids. Germline CDR1 MNHEY, CDR2 SVGAGI. The CDR3 spells CASKTRGLGGELFF. The CDR3, as DNA: TGTGCCAGCAAAACCAGGGGGTTAGGCGGGGAGCTGTTTTTT.

The chain carries TRBV5-6 and TRBJ2-7; weak D call: TRBD1 (5 bases). Trimming pared 4 bases from V and 3 bases from J, leaving 26 bases between. This CDR3 is 18 amino acids long. In germline, CDR1 is SGHDT, CDR2 YYEEEE. The CDR3 DNA reads TGTGCCAGCAGCACCCCCGACCCGTATAGGACAACCAACTACGAGCAGTACTTC. This sequence encodes CASSTPDPYRTTNYEQYF.

The chain employs TRBV4-3 and TRBJ1-2, with D perhaps matching TRBD1 (5 bases). Between the trimmed V and J ends, which lost 0 bases and 8 bases, there was a span of 16 bases. Germline lookup yields CDR1 LGHNA and CDR2 YSLEER. The CDR3 spans 15 residues. This CDR3 is CASSQDWEDGHGYTF. The CDR3 nucleotides are TGCGCCAGCAGCCAAGATTGGGAAGACGGACACGGCTACACCTTC.

The chain joins TRBV7-9 to TRBJ2-1; 8 bases line up with TRBD2. Germline loops: CDR1 SEHNR, CDR2 FQNEAQ (reference sequence). The CDR3 is made up of 14 amino acids. The V segment lost 4 bases and the J segment 9 bases; nucleotides outside the gene matches: 8. The CDR3 DNA reads as TGTGCCAGCAGCTCTTCTCATACTAGCGGTGAGCAGTTCTTC. Its protein product is CASSSSHTSGEQFF.

V and J are TRBV27 and TRBJ1-6; 7 bases match TRBD1. Trimming at V came to 4 bases and at J to 4 bases, leaving 4 bases not matched to a gene. Germline CDR1 and CDR2: MNHEY and SMNVEV (reference sequence). The CDR3 runs to 15 residues. The CDR3 region has the DNA TGTGCCAGCAGTTCAGGGACAGCGTATAATTCACCCCTCCACTTT. Translation gives CASSSGTAYNSPLHF.

J is TRBJ1-1 and V is TRBV5-1, with 9 bases fitting TRBD1. Per the germline V gene, CDR1 is SGHRS and CDR2 is YFSETQ. Unmatched junction bases numbered 15, after V lost 4 bases and J lost 8 bases. This CDR3 is 16 amino acids long. CDR3 bases: TGCGCCAGCAGCCTCCAACCCGGGACAGGGAAAGAAGAAGCTTTCTTT. Encoded protein: CASSLQPGTGKEEAFF.

The chain employs TRBV5-8 and TRBJ1-1; D may be TRBD1 (6 bases). CDR1 and CDR2 (germline): SGHTS, YDEGEE. With 0 bases removed from V and 7 bases from J, the gap between germline ends came to 16 bases. The length of the CDR3 is 15 residues. DNA of the CDR3: TGTGCCAGCAGCTTGGCGGGACACACAATTTATGAAGCTTTCTTT. It translates to CASSLAGHTIYEAFF.

This rearrangement joins TRBV3-1 (or the pseudogene TRBV3-2) to TRBJ2-3, with 8 positions matching TRBD2. This CDR3 region has 16 residues. Germline trimming cut 4 bases from V and 3 bases from J; bases unmatched to any gene: 9. CDR1 and CDR2 from the germline V gene are LGHDT and YNNKEL (reference sequence). DNA of the CDR3: TGTGCCAGCAGCCTTAGCGGGACCACGATAACAGATACGCAGTATTTT. Its protein product is CASSLSGTTITDTQYF.

The chain employs TRBV7-8 and TRBJ2-2; possibly TRBD1 for D (5 bases). CDR1 and CDR2 from the germline V gene are SGHVS and FQNEAQ. Trimming shortened V by 4 bases and J by 2 bases, and 17 bases separated the two germline ends. The CDR3 spans 17 residues. The CDR3 spells CASSSPTGAPNTGELFF. The CDR3 nucleotides read TGTGCCAGCAGCTCACCTACAGGCGCCCCCAACACCGGGGAGCTGTTTTTT. Together with reference TRBV7-8 and TRBJ2-2, the CDR3 gives the full variable domain: GAGVSQSPRYKVAKRGQDVALRCDPISGHVSLFWYQQALGQGPEFLTYFQNEAQLDKSGLPSDRFFAERPEGSVSTLKIQRTQQEDSAVYLCASSSPTGAPNTGELFFGEGSRLTVL.

The chain is built from TRBV6-5 and TRBJ2-2; no firm D call. V lost 7 bases and J lost 5, with 8 bases in between. CDR3 length: 12 residues. CDR1 is MNHEY and CDR2 is SVGAGI in the germline V gene. The CDR3 spells CASTSYTGELFF. The CDR3 nucleotides read TGTGCCAGCACTAGTTATACCGGGGAGCTGTTTTTT.

The rearrangement uses TRBV4-1 and TRBJ2-2, with D tentatively TRBD1 (6 bases). The germline V and J ends were trimmed by 4 bases and 4 bases, with 13 bases remaining between them. Looked up from germline, CDR1 is MGHRA and CDR2 is YSYEKL. The CDR3 is 15 residues long. This chain's CDR3 is CASSLSQGFTGELFF. CDR3 bases: TGCGCCAGCAGCCTGTCACAGGGTTTCACCGGGGAGCTGTTTTTT.